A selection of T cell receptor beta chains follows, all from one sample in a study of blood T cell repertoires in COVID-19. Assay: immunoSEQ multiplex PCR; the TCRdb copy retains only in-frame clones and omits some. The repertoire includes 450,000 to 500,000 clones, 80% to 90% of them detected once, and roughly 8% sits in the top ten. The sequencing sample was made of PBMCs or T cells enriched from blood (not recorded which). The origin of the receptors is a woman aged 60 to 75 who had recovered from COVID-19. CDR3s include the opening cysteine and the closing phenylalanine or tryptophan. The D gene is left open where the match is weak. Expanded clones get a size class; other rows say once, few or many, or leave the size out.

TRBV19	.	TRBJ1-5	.	CASSLKGNSNQPQHF	TGTGCCAGTAGCCTCAAGGGGAATAGCAATCAGCCCCAGCATTTT
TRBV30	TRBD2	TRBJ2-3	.	CAWGSGGHDTQYF	TGTGCCTGGGGGAGCGGGGGGCACGATACGCAGTATTTT
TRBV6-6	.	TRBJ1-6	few	CASSLGGNSPLHF	TGTGCCAGCAGTTTGGGGGGAAATTCACCCCTCCACTTT
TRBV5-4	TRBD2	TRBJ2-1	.	CASSPPRLAGGNEQFF	TGTGCCAGCAGCCCCCCCCGACTAGCGGGGGGAAATGAGCAGTTCTTC
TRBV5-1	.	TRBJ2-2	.	CASSPTGSTGELFF	TGCGCCAGCAGCCCGACAGGCTCTACCGGGGAGCTGTTTTTT
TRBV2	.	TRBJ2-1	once	CASSANEQFF	TGTGCCAGCAGTGCTAATGAGCAGTTCTTC
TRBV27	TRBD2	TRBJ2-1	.	CASSLTSGGGNEQFF	TGTGCCAGCAGTTTGACTAGCGGGGGGGGCAATGAGCAGTTCTTC
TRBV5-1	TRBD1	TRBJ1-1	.	CASTIKTGGTEAFF	TGCGCCAGCACCATAAAGACAGGGGGGACTGAAGCTTTCTTT
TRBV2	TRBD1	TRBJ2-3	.	CASGVSGDRVSDTQYF	TGTGCCAGCGGAGTGAGTGGGGACAGGGTCTCAGATACGCAGTATTTT
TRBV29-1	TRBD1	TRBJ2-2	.	CSAVRDRDTGELFF	TGCAGCGCGGTCCGGGACAGGGACACCGGGGAGCTGTTTTTT
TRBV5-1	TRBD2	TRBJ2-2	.	CASSLRLATNTGELFF	TGCGCCAGCAGCTTGAGACTAGCGACGAACACCGGGGAGCTGTTTTTT
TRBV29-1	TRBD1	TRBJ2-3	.	CSAMTGGSDTQYF	TGCAGCGCTATGACAGGGGGCTCAGATACGCAGTATTTT
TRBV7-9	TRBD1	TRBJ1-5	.	CASSRGQLGGNQPQHF	TGTGCCAGCAGCCGGGGACAGCTAGGAGGCAATCAGCCCCAGCATTTT
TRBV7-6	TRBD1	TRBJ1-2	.	CASSLPGTGMTYGYTF	TGTGCCAGCAGCTTACCAGGGACAGGGATGACCTATGGCTACACCTTC
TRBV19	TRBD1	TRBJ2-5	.	CASNAGGGETQYF	TGTGCCAGTAATGCAGGGGGCGGGGAGACCCAGTACTTC